This TCR beta chain was sequenced for a study of T cells in Graves' hyperthyroidism and ophthalmopathy. Study information: Peripheral blood was taken when the disease was first diagnosed, before any treatment began.

Study-wide results and caveats: The model forecast ophthalmopathy, anticipating it by a median around 6.5 months before onset. Peripheral blood also featured most of the thyroid clonotypes expanded above 0.001.

The V gene lost 4 bases and the J gene lost 9 bases, with 23 bases spanning the gap. The germline V gene encodes CDR1 SGHKS and CDR2 YYEKEE (reference sequence). CDR3 length equals 16 residues. This clonotype was detected a few times. The antigen is undetermined. Stability of Graves' hyperthyroidism was defined as absent ophthalmopathy progression within 18 months. Template material for amplifying TCR beta CDR3 regions consisted of RNA transcripts. In the first-round RT-PCR of the TCR CDR3, the HTBI primer set was used. TCRdb reanalysed the multiplex PCR reads using MiXCR and keeps one entry per CDR3 protein. The data hold around 350,000 distinct CDR3 sequences, with just under 25% observed a single time.

The V gene is TRBV5-5, the J gene TRBJ2-1; D is tentatively TRBD1 or TRBD2 (5 bases each). The sequence came from a man between 45 and 60 years old with Graves' hyperthyroidism. Sequences were obtained from blood. In DNA, the CDR3 is TGTGCCAGCAGCCTGAGTCAGTCGATCGGGGCAAGTGAGCAGTTCTTC. Its translation is CASSLSQSIGASEQFF.